This passage covers 30 T cell receptor beta chains from one sample sequenced in a study of a mutant IDH1 vaccine in newly diagnosed glioma. The data were produced by immunoSEQ multiplex PCR, yet TCRdb's version contains in-frame clones alone and is incomplete. This table has roughly 60,000 clones, 74% appearing once. Stated time point: week 35, safety follow-up. Each dose of the vaccine consisted of 300 ug of mutant IDH1 20-mer peptide, with topical imiquimod. These receptors have no identified antigens. The sample in question was PBMCs, obtained from a glioma patient whose treatment included an IDH1 peptide vaccine. The receptors shown here come from a man aged 50-59 years with glioma.

The chain recombines TRBV11-2 with TRBJ2-3; tentatively, D is TRBD1 or TRBD2 (6 bases each). V lost 8 bases to trimming and J lost 4 bases, with 16 bases between them. The CDR3 runs to 14 residues. Germline assignment: CDR1 SGHAT and CDR2 FQNNGV. The CDR3 DNA follows: TGTGCCAGCGGGGGGAACAGGGCAGCAGATACGCAGTATTTT. It specifies CASGGNRAADTQYF. Filled out from reference TRBV11-2 and TRBJ2-3, the complete variable domain reads EAGVAQSPRYKIIEKRQSVAFWCNPISGHATLYWYQQILGQGPKLLIQFQNNGVVDDSQLPKDRFSAERLKGVDSTLKIQPAKLEDSAVYLCASGGNRAADTQYFGPGTRLTVL.

The table lists this clone with a few counts. The V call is TRBV29-1, the J call TRBJ1-1; D possibly corresponds to TRBD1 (5 bases). CDR1 and CDR2 from the germline V gene are SQVTM and ANQGSEA. The germline V and J ends were trimmed by 7 bases and 4 bases, with 13 bases remaining between them. The CDR3 contains 12 residues. This CDR3 is CSAGGVATEAFF. CDR3 DNA: TGCAGCGCCGGGGGGGTAGCCACTGAAGCTTTCTTT.

This clone was observed many times. This chain connects TRBV19 to TRBJ1-5; D ambiguous. Looked up from germline, CDR1 is LNHDA and CDR2 is SQIVND (reference sequence). This CDR3 spans 15 amino acids. Deletions cut 4 bases from V and 0 bases from J, with 10 bases between. This CDR3 reads CASSTDWGSNQPQHF. CDR3 nucleotide sequence: TGTGCCAGTAGTACCGACTGGGGTAGCAATCAGCCCCAGCATTTT.

This chain connects TRBV27 to TRBJ2-1, with a possible D match to TRBD1 (5 bases). Germline CDR1 MNHEY, CDR2 SMNVEV (reference sequence). The CDR3 length is 15 residues. V lost 7 bases and J 2 bases, leaving 15 bases between the germline ends. CDR3 nucleotide sequence: TGTGCCAGCAAATACCTCCAGGGTGCCTACAATGAGCAGTTCTTC. Translating gives CASKYLQGAYNEQFF.

A few counts support this clone. The chain couples TRBV7-8 to TRBJ1-1; no firm D call. Germline V CDR1 and CDR2: SGHVS, FQNEAQ. The V and J ends lost 1 base and 0 bases respectively, with 3 bases between them. The CDR3 sequence is 13 residues long. The chain's CDR3 is CASSLELNTEAFF. The CDR3 nucleotides are TGTGCCAGCAGCTTAGAATTGAACACTGAAGCTTTCTTT.

The V call is TRBV19, the J call TRBJ2-5; 10 bases are a match to TRBD2. This CDR3 spans 16 amino acids. Germline CDR1 reads LNHDA; CDR2 reads SQIVND (reference sequence). With 3 bases clipped from V and 4 bases from J, the junction kept 8 bases outside the gene matches. CDR3 sequence reads: CASSIQRGGSRETQYF. CDR3 DNA: TGTGCCAGTAGTATCCAGCGGGGGGGATCTCGAGAGACCCAGTACTTC. The variable domain in full, completed from reference TRBV19 and TRBJ2-5, reads DGGITQSPKYLFRKEGQNVTLSCEQNLNHDAMYWYRQDPGQGLRLIYYSQIVNDFQKGDIAEGYSVSREKKESFPLTVTSAQKNPTAFYLCASSIQRGGSRETQYFGPGTRLLVL.

This sequence joins TRBV10-2 and TRBJ2-7; perhaps TRBD2 as D (5 bases). V was pared by 4 bases and J by 1 base, with 8 bases between. The CDR3 covers 13 residues. The germline gives CDR1 WSHSY, CDR2 SAAADI. The CDR3 DNA sequence: TGCGCCAGCAGTGGTAGCGCTTCCTACGAGCAGTACTTC. Its protein product is CASSGSASYEQYF.

With respect to this clone: Distinct nucleotide sequences in the sample also encode this CDR3. V gene TRBV6-5 combines with J gene TRBJ2-3, with TRBD2 matching 11 bases. Germline CDR1 MNHEY, CDR2 SVGAGI. V lost 0 bases and J lost 3; bases outside the gene matches: 2. This CDR3 spans 16 amino acids. In DNA, the CDR3 is TGTGCCAGCAGTTACTCTCCTAGCGGGGGGACAGATACGCAGTATTTT. Its protein is CASSYSPSGGTDTQYF.

This chain uses TRBV5-1 with TRBJ1-4; possible D gene TRBD1, 5 bases. The V end was cut by 5 bases, the J end by 8 bases, with 19 bases between. This CDR3 spans 15 amino acids. Per the germline V gene, CDR1 is SGHRS and CDR2 is YFSETQ. The CDR3 DNA follows: TGCGCCAGCAGTACGGAGGGCAGGGTCGGGGAAAAACTGTTTTTT. Protein product: CASSTEGRVGEKLFF.

The chain recombines TRBV30 with TRBJ2-1; D possibly corresponds to TRBD2 (5 bases). Germline-derived CDR1 and CDR2 are GTSNPN and SVGIG (reference sequence). The CDR3 spans 12 residues. Trimming removed 0 bases from V and 8 bases from J, with 8 bases in between. The CDR3 coding sequence is TGTGCCTGGAGTGTACTCGGGGATGAGCAGTTCTTC. Protein sequence: CAWSVLGDEQFF.

The chain joins TRBV7-9 to TRBJ1-1; no firm D call. There are 13 residues in the CDR3. Per the germline V gene, CDR1 is SEHNR and CDR2 is FQNEAQ (reference sequence). Trimming removed 5 bases at V and 2 bases at J, with 9 bases between. CDR3 nucleotides: TGTGCCAGCAGCACCCCCATAAACACTGAAGCTTTCTTT. It translates to CASSTPINTEAFF. Drawing the rest from reference TRBV7-9 and TRBJ1-1, the complete variable domain is DTGVSQNPRHKITKRGQNVTFRCDPISEHNRLYWYRQTLGQGPEFLTYFQNEAQLEKSRLLSDRFSAERPKGSFSTLEIQRTEQGDSAMYLCASSTPINTEAFFGQGTRLTVV.

This clone was seen a few times. This chain connects TRBV6-1 to TRBJ1-1; the D is unclear. V was clipped by 6 bases and J by 3 bases, with 8 bases between them. The CDR3 is made up of 12 amino acids. From germline, CDR1 is MNHNS and CDR2 SASEGT. In DNA, the CDR3 is TGTGCCAGCAGCAAGACTGACACTGAAGCTTTCTTT. This translates into CASSKTDTEAFF.

The rearrangement uses TRBV19 and TRBJ1-5; D is uncertain. The ends were cut back, 3 bases at V and 7 bases at J, with 13 bases in the middle. Germline V gene data show CDR1 as LNHDA and CDR2 as SQIVND (reference sequence). The CDR3 runs to 14 residues. CDR3 in DNA: TGTGCCAGTAGTATCCGTGAAGCGGGGCAGCCCCAGCATTTT. Protein: CASSIREAGQPQHF.

The chain uses TRBV5-6 and TRBJ2-7, with 7 bases matching TRBD2. Trimming cost V 0 bases and J 0 bases; bases outside gene matches: 0. The CDR3 is 14 residues long. CDR1 and CDR2 from the germline V gene are SGHDT and YYEEEE. CDR3 coding DNA: TGTGCCAGCAGCTTGGGCGGGGGCTCCTACGAGCAGTACTTC. It is translated as CASSLGGGSYEQYF.

This clone was detected many times. The chain uses TRBV7-9 and TRBJ2-2; TRBD2 aligns across 8 bases. Germline CDR1 and CDR2: SEHNR and FQNEAQ (reference sequence). Germline trimming cut 5 bases from V and 9 bases from J; bases unmatched to any gene: 5. The CDR3 spans 13 residues. This chain's CDR3 is CASSLRTSRELFF. The CDR3 region has the DNA TGTGCCAGCAGCCTAAGGACTAGCCGGGAGCTGTTTTTT.

The rearrangement joins TRBV9 to TRBJ2-1, with D possibly matching TRBD1 (5 bases). The CDR3 length is 15 residues. Germline CDR1 is SGDLS and CDR2 is YYNGEE. Trimming removed 4 bases from V and 0 bases from J, with 11 bases in between. DNA for the CDR3: TGTGCCAGCAGCCAGGGCCGTAGCTCCTACAATGAGCAGTTCTTC. This gives the protein CASSQGRSSYNEQFF.

The chain is built from TRBV27 and TRBJ1-1; TRBD1 matches 7 bases. Trimming took 8 bases from V and 5 from J; bases not matched to a gene: 8. Germline V gene sequence: CDR1 MNHEY, CDR2 SMNVEV (reference sequence). The CDR3 runs to 13 residues. DNA of the CDR3: TGTGCCAGCCAGTTTGACAGGGTTACTGAAGCTTTCTTT. The encoded protein is CASQFDRVTEAFF.

This clone showed up just once. The rearrangement uses TRBV14 and TRBJ1-1, with D possibly TRBD1 on 5 matching bases. Trimming stripped 1 base from V and 5 bases from J, with 8 bases between. The germline gives CDR1 SGHDN, CDR2 FVKESK. CDR3 length: 13 residues. The CDR3 DNA reads as TGTGCCAGCAGCCAAGGGGGGAGGACTGAAGCTTTCTTT. This sequence encodes CASSQGGRTEAFF.

The chain carries TRBV6-5 and TRBJ2-1; 7 nucleotides agree with TRBD1. This CDR3 spans 14 amino acids. Germline V gene lookup returns CDR1 MNHEY and CDR2 SVGAGI. Trimming at V came to 10 bases and at J to 7 bases, leaving 13 bases not matched to a gene. The CDR3 sequence is CAISPRQGGNEQFF. Written as DNA, the CDR3 is TGTGCCATCAGCCCCCGACAGGGTGGGAATGAGCAGTTCTTC.

The chain has TRBV5-1 and TRBJ2-2; unclear D gene. The CDR3 is 18 residues long. V was pared by 0 bases and J by 0 bases, with 15 bases between. Germline CDR1 SGHRS, CDR2 YFSETQ. CDR3 coding DNA: TGCGCCAGCAGCTTGGCTTCGGTACTGCCCCCGAACACCGGGGAGCTGTTTTTT. Translating it yields CASSLASVLPPNTGELFF.

The chain links TRBV7-2 to TRBJ2-7; a weak D match, TRBD2 (7 bases). The germline gives CDR1 SGHTA, CDR2 FQGNSA. CDR3 length: 13 amino acids. Trimming took 1 base from V and 6 from J, leaving 10 bases between them. The CDR3 protein is CASSLEGGGEQYF. CDR3 DNA sequence: TGTGCCAGCAGCTTAGAGGGGGGGGGCGAGCAGTACTTC. Full variable domain (outside the CDR3, taken from reference TRBV7-2 and TRBJ2-7): GAGVSQSPSNKVTEKGKDVELRCDPISGHTALYWYRQSLGQGLEFLIYFQGNSAPDKSGLPSDRFSAERTGGSVSTLTIQRTQQEDSAVYLCASSLEGGGEQYFGPGTRLTVT.

The CDR3 DNA reads TGTGCCAGCAGTGAAGCCCCCGGTTCGGGGGGGGCAGGGGAAGCTTTCTTT. Residues: CASSEAPGSGGAGEAFF. This chain connects TRBV6-1 to TRBJ1-1; D is possibly TRBD1 (6 bases). This CDR3 contains 17 residues. Per the germline V gene, CDR1 is MNHNS and CDR2 is SASEGT. Trimming took off 0 bases at V and 8 bases at J, with 22 bases between the two ends.

This chain joins TRBV5-6 and TRBJ1-4; the match to TRBD1 covers 7 bases. This CDR3 is built from 14 residues. The trim removed 5 bases at V and 8 bases at J, leaving 9 bases unmatched. Germline V CDR1 and CDR2: SGHDT, YYEEEE. The CDR3, as DNA: TGTGCCAGCAGTCATTATAGGGGGCGCGAAAAACTGTTTTTT. Its translation: CASSHYRGREKLFF. The complete variable domain, with remaining parts taken from reference TRBV5-6 and TRBJ1-4, reads DAGVTQSPTHLIKTRGQQVTLRCSPKSGHDTVSWYQQALGQGPQFIFQYYEEEERQRGNFPDRFSGHQFPNYSSELNVNALLLGDSALYLCASSHYRGREKLFFGSGTQLSVL.

The chain recombines TRBV18 with TRBJ1-4, with D maybe TRBD1 (5 bases). The ends were cut back, 5 bases at V and 8 bases at J, with 15 bases in the middle. The CDR3 covers 14 residues. Per germline, CDR1 KGHSH and CDR2 LQKENI. For the CDR3, the DNA is TGTGCCAGCTCAGCTCAGGGTGCCCAGGAAAAACTGTTTTTT. The encoded protein is CASSAQGAQEKLFF.

V gene TRBV10-3 combines with J gene TRBJ2-2, with a tentative D call TRBD1 (6 bases). Per the germline V gene, CDR1 is ENHRY and CDR2 is SYGVKD. Trimming took 5 bases from V and 2 from J, leaving 12 bases between them. The CDR3 sequence is 15 residues long. The CDR3 region has the DNA TGTGCCATCAGTTCACAGGGTGCTAACACCGGGGAGCTGTTTTTT. Translation gives CAISSQGANTGELFF.

The rearrangement links TRBV6-6 to TRBJ1-5; D gene unclear. V was clipped by 7 bases and J by 2 bases, with 12 bases between them. This CDR3 comprises 14 residues. CDR1 and CDR2 from the germline V gene are MNHNY and SVGAGI (reference sequence). CDR3 sequence (DNA): TGTGCCAGCAACGACCGGGCCCGCAATCAGCCCCAGCATTTT. This sequence encodes CASNDRARNQPQHF.

Only a few counts were recorded for this clone. The chain joins TRBV29-1 to TRBJ2-3, with TRBD1 matching 8 bases. After removal of 1 base from V and 6 bases from J, the junction contained 15 bases not matched to a gene. Germline V CDR1 and CDR2: SQVTM, ANQGSEA. This CDR3 contains 17 residues. The CDR3 DNA reads TGCAGCGTTGAAGGACGTCCTGGGACAGGAAGGGGGGATACGCAGTATTTT. This sequence encodes CSVEGRPGTGRGDTQYF.

V gene TRBV7-6 combines with J gene TRBJ2-2; D not certain. The V gene lost 3 bases and the J gene lost 6 bases, with 14 bases spanning the gap. CDR1 SGHVS and CDR2 FNYEAQ come from the germline V gene. This CDR3 comprises 15 residues. The CDR3 DNA sequence: TGTGCCAGCAGCTTCCCTGGCGGTCTGTCCGGGGAGCTGTTTTTT. It specifies CASSFPGGLSGELFF.

This clone was counted once. This chain connects TRBV18 to TRBJ2-1; the D gene is possibly TRBD1 (6 bases). Germline V gene data show CDR1 as KGHSH and CDR2 as LQKENI. There are 14 residues in the CDR3. V dropped 3 bases and J dropped 7 bases, with 13 bases sitting between them. CDR3 sequence reads: CASSPTSTGNEQFF. CDR3 DNA sequence: TGTGCCAGCTCACCCACATCAACAGGGAATGAGCAGTTCTTC.

The V and J genes are TRBV5-6 and TRBJ1-3; unclear D gene. Germline V CDR1 and CDR2: SGHDT, YYEEEE. V lost 4 bases and J lost 3, with 17 bases in between. The CDR3 extends over 16 amino acids. The CDR3 is CASSKSGFLFGNTIYF. The DNA of the CDR3 is TGTGCCAGCAGCAAGTCGGGGTTCTTGTTTGGAAACACCATATATTTT.